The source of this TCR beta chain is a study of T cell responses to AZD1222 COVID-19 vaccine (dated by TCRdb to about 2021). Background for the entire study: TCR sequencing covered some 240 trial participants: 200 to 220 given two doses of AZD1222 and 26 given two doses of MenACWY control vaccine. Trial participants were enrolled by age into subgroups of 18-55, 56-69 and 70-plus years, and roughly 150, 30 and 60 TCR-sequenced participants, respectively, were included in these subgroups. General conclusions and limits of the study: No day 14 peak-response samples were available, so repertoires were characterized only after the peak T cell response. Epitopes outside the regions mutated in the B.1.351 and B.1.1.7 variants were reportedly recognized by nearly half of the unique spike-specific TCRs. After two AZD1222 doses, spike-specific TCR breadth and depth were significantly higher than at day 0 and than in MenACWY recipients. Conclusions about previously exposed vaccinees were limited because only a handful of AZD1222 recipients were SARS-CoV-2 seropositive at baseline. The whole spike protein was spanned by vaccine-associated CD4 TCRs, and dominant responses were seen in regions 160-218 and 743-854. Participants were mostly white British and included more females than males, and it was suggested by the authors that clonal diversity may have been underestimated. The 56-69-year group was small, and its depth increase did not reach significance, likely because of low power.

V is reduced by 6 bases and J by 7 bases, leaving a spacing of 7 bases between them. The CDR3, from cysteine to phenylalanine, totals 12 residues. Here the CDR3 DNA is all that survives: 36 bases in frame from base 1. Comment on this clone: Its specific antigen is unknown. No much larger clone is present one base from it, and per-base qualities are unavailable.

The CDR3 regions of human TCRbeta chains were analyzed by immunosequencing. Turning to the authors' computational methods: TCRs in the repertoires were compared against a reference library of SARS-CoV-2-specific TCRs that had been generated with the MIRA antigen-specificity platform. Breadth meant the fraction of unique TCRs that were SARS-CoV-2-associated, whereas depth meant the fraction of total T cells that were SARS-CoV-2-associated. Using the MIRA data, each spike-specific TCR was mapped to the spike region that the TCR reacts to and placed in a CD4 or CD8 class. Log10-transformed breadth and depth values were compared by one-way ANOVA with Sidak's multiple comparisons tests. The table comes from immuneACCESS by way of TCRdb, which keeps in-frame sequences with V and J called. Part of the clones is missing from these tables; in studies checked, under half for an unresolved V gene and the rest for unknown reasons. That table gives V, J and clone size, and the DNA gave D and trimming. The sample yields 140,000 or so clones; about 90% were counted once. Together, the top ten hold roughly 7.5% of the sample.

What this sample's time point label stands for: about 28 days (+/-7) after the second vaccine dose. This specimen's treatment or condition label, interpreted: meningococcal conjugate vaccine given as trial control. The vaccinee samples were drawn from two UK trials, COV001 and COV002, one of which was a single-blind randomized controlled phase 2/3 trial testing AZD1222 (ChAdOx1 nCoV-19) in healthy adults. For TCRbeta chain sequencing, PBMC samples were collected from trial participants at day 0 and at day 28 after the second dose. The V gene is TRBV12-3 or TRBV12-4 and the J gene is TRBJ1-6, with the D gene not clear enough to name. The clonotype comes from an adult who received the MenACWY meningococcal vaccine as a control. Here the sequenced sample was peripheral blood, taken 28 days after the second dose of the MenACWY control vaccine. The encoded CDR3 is CASRPPNSPLHF. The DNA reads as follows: TGTGCCAGCAGGCCCCCAAATTCACCCCTCCACTTT.